The T cell receptor (beta chain) described here comes from a study of blood T cell repertoires in COVID-19. Study at large: Sites across the United States, Italy and Spain contributed samples from acute and convalescent COVID-19. T cells, B-cell-depleted T cells, or PBMCs supplied cDNA or gDNA.

The repertoire was sequenced with immunoSEQ multiplex PCR; TCRdb's copy has only in-frame clones and lacks some. The sample holds roughly 100,000 clones; 81% are singletons and the top ten take more than 30%. The CDR3 loop spans 12 amino acids. Germline lookup yields CDR1 SEHNR and CDR2 FQNEAQ (reference sequence). Deletions cut 0 bases from V and 5 bases from J, with 4 bases between. Sequenced sample: peripheral blood. The origin of this receptor is a man of 80 years or more with acute or convalescent COVID-19. This sequence joins TRBV7-9 and TRBJ2-5; D remains unclear. This CDR3 is CASSLAQETQYF. CDR3 coding DNA: TGTGCCAGCAGCTTAGCACAGGAGACCCAGTACTTC.